Reported below is one T cell receptor (beta chain). Antigen: not known. Losses at the gene ends were 4 bases for V and 2 bases for J; bases not matched to a gene: 9. CDR3 length equals 15 residues. The germline CDR1 and CDR2 sequences are SGHDT and YYEEEE. This specimen belongs to a study of T cell responses to AZD1222 COVID-19 vaccine. Assay used: immunoSEQ multiplex PCR; TCRdb lists only in-frame clones, some missing. The table has about 73,000 clones, roughly 90% seen once. Study-wide points: Baseline seropositivity characterized only a handful of AZD1222 recipients. Repertoires were sampled only after the peak T cell response. Of spike-specific TCRs, nearly half reportedly target regions left unmutated in variants. Females made up more of the donors, who were largely white British, and clonal diversity may have come out too low.

The chain couples TRBV5-6 to TRBJ2-7; 7 nucleotides align to TRBD1. The clonotype originates from an adult who received the AZD1222 COVID-19 vaccine. The specimen was peripheral blood, collected 28 days after the second AZD1222 dose. CDR3 DNA sequence: TGTGCCAGCAGCCGACAGGGAATGACGCCCTACGAGCAGTACTTC. As protein: CASSRQGMTPYEQYF.